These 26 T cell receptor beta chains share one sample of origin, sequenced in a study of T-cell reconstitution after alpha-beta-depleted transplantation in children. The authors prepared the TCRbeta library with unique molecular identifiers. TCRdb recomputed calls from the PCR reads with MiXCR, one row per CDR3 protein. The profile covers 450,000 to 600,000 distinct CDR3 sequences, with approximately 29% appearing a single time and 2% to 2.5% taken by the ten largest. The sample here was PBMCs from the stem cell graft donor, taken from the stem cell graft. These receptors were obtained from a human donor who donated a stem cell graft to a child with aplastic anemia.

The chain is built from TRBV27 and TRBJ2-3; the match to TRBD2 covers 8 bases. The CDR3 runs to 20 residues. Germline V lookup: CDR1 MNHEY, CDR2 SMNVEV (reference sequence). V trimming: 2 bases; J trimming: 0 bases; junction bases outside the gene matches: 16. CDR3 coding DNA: TGTGCCAGCAGTTTAACTCTCGGGGAGCGGGAGTACTCTAGCACAGATACGCAGTATTTT. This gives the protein CASSLTLGEREYSSTDTQYF.

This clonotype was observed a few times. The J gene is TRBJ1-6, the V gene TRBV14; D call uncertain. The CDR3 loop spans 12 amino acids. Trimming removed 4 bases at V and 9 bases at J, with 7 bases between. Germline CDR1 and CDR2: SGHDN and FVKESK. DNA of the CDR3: TGTGCCAGCAGCCCCGGTATTTCACCCCTCCACTTT. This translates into CASSPGISPLHF.

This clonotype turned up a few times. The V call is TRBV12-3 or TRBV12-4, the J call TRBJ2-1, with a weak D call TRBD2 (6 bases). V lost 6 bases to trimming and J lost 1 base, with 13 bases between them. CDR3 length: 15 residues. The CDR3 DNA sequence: TGTGCCAGCAGAACTAGTAGCGGATCCTACAATGAGCAGTTCTTC. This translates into CASRTSSGSYNEQFF.

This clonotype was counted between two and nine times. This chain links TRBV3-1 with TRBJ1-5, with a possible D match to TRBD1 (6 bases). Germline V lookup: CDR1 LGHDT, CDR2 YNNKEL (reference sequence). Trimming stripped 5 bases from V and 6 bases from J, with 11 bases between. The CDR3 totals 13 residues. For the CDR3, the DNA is TGTGCCAGCAGCACAGGGTCATCTCAGCCCCAGCATTTT. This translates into CASSTGSSQPQHF. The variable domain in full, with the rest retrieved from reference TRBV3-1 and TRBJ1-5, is DTAVSQTPKYLVTQMGNDKSIKCEQNLGHDTMYWYKQDSKKFLKIMFSYNNKELIINETVPNRFSPKSPDKAHLNLHINSLELGDSAVYFCASSTGSSQPQHFGDGTRLSIL.

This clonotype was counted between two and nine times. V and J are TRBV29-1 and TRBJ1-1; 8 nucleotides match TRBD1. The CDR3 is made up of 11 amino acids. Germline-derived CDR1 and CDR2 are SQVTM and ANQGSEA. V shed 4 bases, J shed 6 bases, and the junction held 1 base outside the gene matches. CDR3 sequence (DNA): TGCAGCGTTGGGACAGGGCCTGAAGCTTTCTTT. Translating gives CSVGTGPEAFF.

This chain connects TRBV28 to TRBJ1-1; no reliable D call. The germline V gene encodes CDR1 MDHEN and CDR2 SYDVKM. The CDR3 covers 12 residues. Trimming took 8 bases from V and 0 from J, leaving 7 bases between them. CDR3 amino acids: CASYGLNTEAFF. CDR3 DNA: TGTGCCAGCTACGGTCTGAACACTGAAGCTTTCTTT.

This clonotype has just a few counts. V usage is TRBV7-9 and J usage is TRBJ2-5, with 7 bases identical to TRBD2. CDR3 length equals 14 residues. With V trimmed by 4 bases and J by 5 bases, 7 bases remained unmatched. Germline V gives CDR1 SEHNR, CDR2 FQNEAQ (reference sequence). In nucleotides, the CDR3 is TGTGCCAGCAGCTGGGCGGGTAGCGGGGAGACCCAGTACTTC. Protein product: CASSWAGSGETQYF. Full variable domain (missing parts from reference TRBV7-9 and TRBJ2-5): DTGVSQNPRHKITKRGQNVTFRCDPISEHNRLYWYRQTLGQGPEFLTYFQNEAQLEKSRLLSDRFSAERPKGSFSTLEIQRTEQGDSAMYLCASSWAGSGETQYFGPGTRLLVL.

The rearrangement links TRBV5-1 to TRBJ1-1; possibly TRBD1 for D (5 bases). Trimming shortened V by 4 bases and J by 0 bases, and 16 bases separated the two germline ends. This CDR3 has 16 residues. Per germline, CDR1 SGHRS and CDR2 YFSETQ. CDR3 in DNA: TGCGCCAGCAGCCTCAGCATGACAGCTATGAACACTGAAGCTTTCTTT. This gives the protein CASSLSMTAMNTEAFF.

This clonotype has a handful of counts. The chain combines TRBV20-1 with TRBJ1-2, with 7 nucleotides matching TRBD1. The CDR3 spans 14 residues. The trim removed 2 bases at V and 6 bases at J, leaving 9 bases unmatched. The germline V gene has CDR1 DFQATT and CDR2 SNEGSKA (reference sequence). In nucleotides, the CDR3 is TGCAGTGCTAGAATTAACAGGGGAGGGAATGGCTACACCTTC. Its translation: CSARINRGGNGYTF.

This chain's CDR3 is CSANPLAGVSYEQYF. The CDR3, as DNA: TGCAGTGCCAACCCACTAGCGGGGGTCTCCTACGAGCAGTACTTC. The chain couples TRBV20-1 to TRBJ2-7; TRBD2 agrees at 11 bases. There are 15 residues in the CDR3. CDR1 and CDR2 from the germline V gene are DFQATT and SNEGSKA (reference sequence). J lost 0 bases, V lost 6 bases, and 7 bases had no gene match.

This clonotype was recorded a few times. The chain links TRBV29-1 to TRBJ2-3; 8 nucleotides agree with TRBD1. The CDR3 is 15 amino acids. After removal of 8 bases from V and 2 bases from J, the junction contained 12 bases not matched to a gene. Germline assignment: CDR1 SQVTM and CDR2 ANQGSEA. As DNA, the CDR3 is TGCAGCCCGTGTCTGTGGACAGGGATCACAGATACGCAGTATTTT. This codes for CSPCLWTGITDTQYF.

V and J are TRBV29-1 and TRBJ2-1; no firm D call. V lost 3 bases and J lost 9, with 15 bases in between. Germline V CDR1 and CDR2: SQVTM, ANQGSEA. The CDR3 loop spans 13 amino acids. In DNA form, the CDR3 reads TGCAGCGTTGACGGGTATATCGGCCCTGAGCAGTTCTTC. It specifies CSVDGYIGPEQFF.

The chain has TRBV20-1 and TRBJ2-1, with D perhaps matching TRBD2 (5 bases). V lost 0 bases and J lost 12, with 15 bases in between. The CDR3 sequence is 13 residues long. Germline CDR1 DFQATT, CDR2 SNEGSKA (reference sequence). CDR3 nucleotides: TGCAGTGCTAGAGATAATAGGCTAGCCAGGCAGTTCTTC. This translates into CSARDNRLARQFF.

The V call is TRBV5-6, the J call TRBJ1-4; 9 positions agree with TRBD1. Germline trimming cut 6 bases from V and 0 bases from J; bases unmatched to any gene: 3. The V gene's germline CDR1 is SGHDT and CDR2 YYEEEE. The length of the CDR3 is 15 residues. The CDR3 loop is CASTRQGATNEKLFF. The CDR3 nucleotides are TGTGCCAGCACCAGACAGGGGGCAACTAATGAAAAACTGTTTTTT.

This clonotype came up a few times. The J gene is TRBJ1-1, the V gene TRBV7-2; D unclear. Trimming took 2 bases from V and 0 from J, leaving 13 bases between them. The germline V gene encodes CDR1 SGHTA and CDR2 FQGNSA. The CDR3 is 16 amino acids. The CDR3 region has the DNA TGTGCCAGCAGCTTAATATCCGGCCCCATGAACACTGAAGCTTTCTTT. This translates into CASSLISGPMNTEAFF. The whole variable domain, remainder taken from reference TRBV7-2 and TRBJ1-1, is GAGVSQSPSNKVTEKGKDVELRCDPISGHTALYWYRQSLGQGLEFLIYFQGNSAPDKSGLPSDRFSAERTGGSVSTLTIQRTQQEDSAVYLCASSLISGPMNTEAFFGQGTRLTVV.

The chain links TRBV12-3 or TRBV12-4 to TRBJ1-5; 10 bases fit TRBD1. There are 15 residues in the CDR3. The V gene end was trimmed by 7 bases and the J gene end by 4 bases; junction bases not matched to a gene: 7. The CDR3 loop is CASTDTDRGNQPQHF. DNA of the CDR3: TGTGCCAGCACCGATACGGACAGGGGGAATCAGCCCCAGCATTTT.

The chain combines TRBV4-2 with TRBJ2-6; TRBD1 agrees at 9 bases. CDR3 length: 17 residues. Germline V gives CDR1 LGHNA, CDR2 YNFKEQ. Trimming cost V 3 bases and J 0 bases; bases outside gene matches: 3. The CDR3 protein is CASSQGTGSSGANVLTF. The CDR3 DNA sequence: TGTGCCAGCAGCCAGGGGACAGGGAGCTCTGGGGCCAACGTCCTGACTTTC.

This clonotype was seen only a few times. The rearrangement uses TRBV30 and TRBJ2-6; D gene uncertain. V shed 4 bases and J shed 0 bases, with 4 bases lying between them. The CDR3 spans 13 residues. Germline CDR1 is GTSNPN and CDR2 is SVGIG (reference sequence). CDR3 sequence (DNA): TGTGCCTGGAAATACTCTGGGGCCAACGTCCTGACTTTC. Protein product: CAWKYSGANVLTF.

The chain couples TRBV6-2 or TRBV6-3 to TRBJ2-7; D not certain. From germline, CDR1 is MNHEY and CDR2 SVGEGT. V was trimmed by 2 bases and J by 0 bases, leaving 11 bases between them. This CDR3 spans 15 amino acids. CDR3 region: CASSYATGGSYEQYV. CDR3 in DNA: TGTGCCAGCAGTTACGCGACGGGTGGCTCCTACGAGCAGTACGTC.

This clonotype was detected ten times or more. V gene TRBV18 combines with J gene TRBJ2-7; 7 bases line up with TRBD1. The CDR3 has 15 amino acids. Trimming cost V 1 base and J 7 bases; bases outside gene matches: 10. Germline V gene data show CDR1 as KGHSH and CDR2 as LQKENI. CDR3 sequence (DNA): TGTGCCAGCTCACCACGGAAACAGGGGATCGTTGAGCAGTACTTC. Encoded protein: CASSPRKQGIVEQYF.

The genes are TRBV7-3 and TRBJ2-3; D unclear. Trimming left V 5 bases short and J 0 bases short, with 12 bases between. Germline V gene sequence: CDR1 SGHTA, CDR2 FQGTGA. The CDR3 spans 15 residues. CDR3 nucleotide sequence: TGTGCCAGCAGCCGTGACGGGTCTAGCACAGATACGCAGTATTTT. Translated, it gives CASSRDGSSTDTQYF. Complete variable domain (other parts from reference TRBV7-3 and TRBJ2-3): GAGVSQTPSNKVTEKGKYVELRCDPISGHTALYWYRQSLGQGPEFLIYFQGTGAADDSGLPNDRFFAVRPEGSVSTLKIQRTERGDSAVYLCASSRDGSSTDTQYFGPGTRLTVL.

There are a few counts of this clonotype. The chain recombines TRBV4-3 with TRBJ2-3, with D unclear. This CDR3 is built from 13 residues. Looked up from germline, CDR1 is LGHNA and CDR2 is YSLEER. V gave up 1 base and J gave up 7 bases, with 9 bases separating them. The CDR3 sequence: CASSQVGYHTQYF. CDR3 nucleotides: TGCGCCAGCAGCCAAGTGGGCTATCATACGCAGTATTTT.

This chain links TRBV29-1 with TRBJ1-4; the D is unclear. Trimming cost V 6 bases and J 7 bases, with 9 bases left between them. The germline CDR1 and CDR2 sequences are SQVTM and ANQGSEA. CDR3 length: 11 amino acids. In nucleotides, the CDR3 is TGCAGCGTCGGCGAGAGTGAAAAACTGTTTTTT. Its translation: CSVGESEKLFF.

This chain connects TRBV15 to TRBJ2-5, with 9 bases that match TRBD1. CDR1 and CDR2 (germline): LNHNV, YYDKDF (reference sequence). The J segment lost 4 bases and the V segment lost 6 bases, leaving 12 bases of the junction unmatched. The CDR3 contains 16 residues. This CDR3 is CATSPNLRQGGETQYF. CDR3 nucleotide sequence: TGTGCCACCAGTCCTAACCTCAGACAGGGGGGAGAGACCCAGTACTTC.

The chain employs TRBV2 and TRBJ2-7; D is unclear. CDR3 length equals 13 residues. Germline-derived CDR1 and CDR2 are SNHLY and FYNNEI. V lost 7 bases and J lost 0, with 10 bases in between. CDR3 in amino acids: CASTPWTSYEQYV. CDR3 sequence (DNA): TGTGCCAGCACTCCGTGGACCTCCTACGAGCAGTACGTC.

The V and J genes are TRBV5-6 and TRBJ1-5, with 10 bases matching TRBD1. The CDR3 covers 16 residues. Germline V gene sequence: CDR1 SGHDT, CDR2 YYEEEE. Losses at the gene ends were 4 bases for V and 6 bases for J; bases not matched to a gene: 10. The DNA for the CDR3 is TGTGCCAGCAGCCTTCGCCCGACAGGGGGCGGTCAGCCCCAGCATTTT. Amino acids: CASSLRPTGGGQPQHF. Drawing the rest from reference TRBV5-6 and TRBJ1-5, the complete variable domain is DAGVTQSPTHLIKTRGQQVTLRCSPKSGHDTVSWYQQALGQGPQFIFQYYEEEERQRGNFPDRFSGHQFPNYSSELNVNALLLGDSALYLCASSLRPTGGGQPQHFGDGTRLSIL.